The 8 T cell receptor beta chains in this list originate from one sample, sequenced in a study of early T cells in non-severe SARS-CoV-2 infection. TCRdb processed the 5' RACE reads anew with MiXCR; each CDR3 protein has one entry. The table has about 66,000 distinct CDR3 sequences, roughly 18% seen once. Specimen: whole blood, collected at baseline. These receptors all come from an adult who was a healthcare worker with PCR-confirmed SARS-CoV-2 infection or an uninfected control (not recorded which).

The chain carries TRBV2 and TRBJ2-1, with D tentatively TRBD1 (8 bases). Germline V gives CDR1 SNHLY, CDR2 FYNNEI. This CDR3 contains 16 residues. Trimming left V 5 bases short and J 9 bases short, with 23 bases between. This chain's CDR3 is CASSPVRQGRGGEQFF. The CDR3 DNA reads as TGTGCCAGCAGTCCCGTTCGACAGGGGAGGGGAGGTGAGCAGTTCTTC.

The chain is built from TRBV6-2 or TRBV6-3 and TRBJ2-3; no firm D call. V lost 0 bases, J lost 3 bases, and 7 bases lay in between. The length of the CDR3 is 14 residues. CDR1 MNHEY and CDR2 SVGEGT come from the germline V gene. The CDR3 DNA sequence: TGTGCCAGCAGTTACTCGGTCAGGACAGATACGCAGTATTTT. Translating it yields CASSYSVRTDTQYF.

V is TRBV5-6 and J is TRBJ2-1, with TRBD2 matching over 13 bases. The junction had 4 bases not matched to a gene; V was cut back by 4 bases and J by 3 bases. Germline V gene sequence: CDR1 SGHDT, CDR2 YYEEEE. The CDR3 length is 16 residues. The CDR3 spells CASSIWTSGSYNEQFF. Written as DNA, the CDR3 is TGTGCCAGCAGCATATGGACTAGCGGGAGCTACAATGAGCAGTTCTTC.

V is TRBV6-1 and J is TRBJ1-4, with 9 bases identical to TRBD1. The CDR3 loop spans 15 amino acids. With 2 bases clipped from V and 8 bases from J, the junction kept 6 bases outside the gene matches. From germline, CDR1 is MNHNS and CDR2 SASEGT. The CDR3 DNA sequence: TGTGCCAGCAGTGAATGGACAGGGGTCGGCGAAAAACTGTTTTTT. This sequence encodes CASSEWTGVGEKLFF.

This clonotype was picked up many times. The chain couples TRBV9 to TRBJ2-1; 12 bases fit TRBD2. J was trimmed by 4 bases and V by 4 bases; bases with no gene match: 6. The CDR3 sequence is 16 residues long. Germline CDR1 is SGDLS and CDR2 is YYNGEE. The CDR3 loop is CASSLTLAGGYNEQFF. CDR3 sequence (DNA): TGTGCCAGCAGCCTCACTCTAGCGGGAGGGTACAATGAGCAGTTCTTC.

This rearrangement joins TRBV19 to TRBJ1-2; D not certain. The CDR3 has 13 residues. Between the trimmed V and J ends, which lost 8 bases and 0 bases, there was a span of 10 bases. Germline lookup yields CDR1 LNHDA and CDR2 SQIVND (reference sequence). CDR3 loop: CASASGSNYGYTF. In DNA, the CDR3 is TGTGCCAGTGCCTCCGGATCTAACTATGGCTACACCTTC. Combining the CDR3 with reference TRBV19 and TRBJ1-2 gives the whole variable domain DGGITQSPKYLFRKEGQNVTLSCEQNLNHDAMYWYRQDPGQGLRLIYYSQIVNDFQKGDIAEGYSVSREKKESFPLTVTSAQKNPTAFYLCASASGSNYGYTFGSGTRLTVV.

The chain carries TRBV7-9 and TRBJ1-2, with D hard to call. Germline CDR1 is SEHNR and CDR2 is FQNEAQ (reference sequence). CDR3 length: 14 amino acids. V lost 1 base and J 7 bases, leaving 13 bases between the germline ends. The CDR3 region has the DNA TGTGCCAGCAGCTTAGGCGTTCCGACCCTTGGCTACACCTTC. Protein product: CASSLGVPTLGYTF.

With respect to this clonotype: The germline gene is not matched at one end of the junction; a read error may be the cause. CDR3 region: CASTVDGQGTSDTQYF. In DNA form, the CDR3 reads TGTGCCAGCACCGTCGACGGACAGGGGACGTCAGATACACAGTATTTT. This chain joins TRBV12-3 or TRBV12-4 and TRBJ2-3; 9 nucleotides align to TRBD1. CDR3 length equals 16 residues.